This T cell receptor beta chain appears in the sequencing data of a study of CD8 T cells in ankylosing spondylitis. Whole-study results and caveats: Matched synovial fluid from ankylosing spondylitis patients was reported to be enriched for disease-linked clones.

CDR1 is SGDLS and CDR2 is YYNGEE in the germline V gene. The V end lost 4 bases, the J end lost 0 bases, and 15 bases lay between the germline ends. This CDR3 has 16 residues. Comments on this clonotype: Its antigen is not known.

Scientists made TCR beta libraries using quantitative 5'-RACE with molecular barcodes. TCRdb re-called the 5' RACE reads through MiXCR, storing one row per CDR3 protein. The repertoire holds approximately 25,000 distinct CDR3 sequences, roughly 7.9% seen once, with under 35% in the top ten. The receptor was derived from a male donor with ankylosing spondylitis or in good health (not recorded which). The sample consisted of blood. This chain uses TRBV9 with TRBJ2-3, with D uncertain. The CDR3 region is CASSSSPDPSTDTQYF. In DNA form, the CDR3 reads TGTGCCAGCAGCTCAAGTCCCGACCCAAGCACAGATACGCAGTATTTT.